The 14 T cell receptor beta chains in this list originate from one sample, sequenced in a study of Tregs in tolerant kidney transplant recipients. TCRdb's copy holds only in-frame clones and misses some; the assay was immunoSEQ multiplex PCR. The data include roughly 15,000 clones; the top ten clones carry around 4%. Related graft donors supplied nonmyeloablative bone marrow transplants, and mixed chimerism was transient. This specimen was CD4+ T cells from blood (PBMCs), taken 12 months after the transplant. The receptors come from a human patient who received a combined kidney and bone marrow transplant. Some T cells may be transferred from the graft donor.

Concerning this clone itself: The read gets to within 3 residues of the CDR3 end, and the germline J gene fills in the rest. The chain carries TRBV28 and TRBJ2-5, with TRBD2 identical over 7 bases. Per germline, CDR1 MDHEN and CDR2 SYDVKM. With 4 bases clipped from V and 2 bases from J, the junction kept 4 bases outside the gene matches. The length of the CDR3 is 14 residues. The CDR3 is CASSSGLTQETQYF. The covered CDR3 bases are TGTGCCAGCAGTTCGGGACTAACGCAAGAGACC.

With regard to this clone: Read sequence stops 3 residues before the CDR3 end, and the germline J gene provides the missing end. The chain uses TRBV19 and TRBJ2-7; TRBD1 agrees at 8 bases. The CDR3 runs to 13 residues. V was pared by 4 bases and J by 5 bases, with 4 bases of the junction left unmatched. The germline V gene encodes CDR1 LNHDA and CDR2 SQIVND (reference sequence). The covered CDR3 bases are TGTGCCAGTAGTAGGGCAGGGGGCCACGAG. It encodes CASSRAGGHE. The CDR3, in full, reads CASSRAGGHEQYF.

As for this clone: The read finishes 3 residues shy of the CDR3 end, and the germline J gene is used to complete it. This sequence joins TRBV11-3 and TRBJ2-2; D possibly matches TRBD1 or TRBD2 (5 bases each). The CDR3 spans 15 residues. In germline, CDR1 is SGHNT, CDR2 YENEEA. Between the trimmed V and J ends, which lost 1 base and 4 bases, there was a span of 10 bases. The sequenced CDR3 bases are TGTGCCAGCAGCTTAGGAGGGGAGACCACCGGGGAG. As protein: CASSLGGETTGE. The whole CDR3 region reads CASSLGGETTGELFF.

Judged by frequency, this clone is medium-sized. The read ends 3 residues shy of where the CDR3 ends; the end is completed using the germline J gene. The chain links TRBV5-1 to TRBJ1-2; 8 bases are a match to TRBD1. The CDR3 is 18 amino acids. Germline CDR1 SGHRS, CDR2 YFSETQ. CDR3 DNA (partial): TGCGCCAGCAGCTTGTCCGACGAGCCGGGACAGGATTCCCTCGGC. Its translation: CASSLSDEPGQDSLG. The whole CDR3 reads CASSLSDEPGQDSLGYTF.

With regard to this clone: At one end the junction does not follow the germline gene, possibly because of a read error. The read gets to within 3 residues of the CDR3 end, and the germline J gene fills in the rest. The V call is TRBV4-2, the J call TRBJ1-5; no firm D call. Germline V gene data show CDR1 as LGHNA and CDR2 as YNFKEQ. The CDR3 length is 15 residues. The sequenced part of the CDR3 DNA is TGCGCCAGCAGCCAAGGGTTTTCGGGCAATCAGCCC. Its translation is CASSQGFSGNQP. The complete CDR3 reads CASSQGFSGNQPQHF.

Points on this clone: The read ends 3 residues shy of where the CDR3 ends; the end is completed using the germline J gene. This chain joins TRBV5-1 and TRBJ1-5, with TRBD1 matching over 7 bases. V was pared by 0 bases and J by 7 bases, with 4 bases of the junction left unmatched. The germline gives CDR1 SGHRS, CDR2 YFSETQ. The CDR3 has 14 residues. The CDR3 here is CASSLEGGYQPQHF. The part of the CDR3 DNA that was read is TGCGCCAGCAGCTTGGAAGGGGGCTACCAGCCC.

About this clone: The CDR3 end falls 3 residues outside the read, so it is completed with the germline J gene. The gene calls are TRBV24-1 and TRBJ2-7; 14 bases agree with TRBD2. The V segment lost 3 bases and the J segment 3 bases; nucleotides outside the gene matches: 6. There are 17 residues in the CDR3. Germline V gives CDR1 KGHDR, CDR2 SFDVKD. This CDR3 reads CATSDKGTSGRIYEQYF. The CDR3 DNA, read in part, is TGTGCCACCAGTGATAAGGGGACTAGCGGGAGAATCTACGAG.

On this clone itself: The read comes to an end 3 residues before the CDR3 does, leaving the germline J gene to fill in the end. The V call is TRBV30, the J call TRBJ2-5; 10 bases align to TRBD2. CDR1 GTSNPN and CDR2 SVGIG come from the germline V gene (reference sequence). The CDR3 has 14 residues. The junction had 8 bases not matched to a gene; V was cut back by 5 bases and J by 5 bases. The CDR3 protein is CAWEGLAEGETQYF. CDR3 bases read: TGTGCCTGGGAAGGACTAGCGGAGGGGGAGACC.

Regarding this clone: The read ends 3 residues early relative to the CDR3; the germline J gene fills the gap. The V and J genes are TRBV2 and TRBJ1-3; 7 bases fit TRBD1. V gave up 9 bases and J gave up 0 bases; unmatched junction bases: 2. CDR1 is SNHLY, CDR2 FYNNEI, per germline. The CDR3 covers 13 residues. The DNA read from the CDR3 is TGTGCCAGTGGGACAGCCTCTGGAAACACC. This translates into CASGTASGNT. The whole CDR3 region reads CASGTASGNTIYF.

For this clone: The DNA ends 3 residues before the CDR3 does, and the rest of the CDR3 is filled in from the germline J gene. This chain joins TRBV12-3 or TRBV12-4 and TRBJ1-2; tentatively, D is TRBD1 (5 bases). The CDR3 runs 14 residues. V lost 7 bases to trimming and J lost 7 bases, with 19 bases between them. The part of the CDR3 DNA that was read is TGTGCCAGCACCCCTTGGGGCAAGGATATTGGC. Translation gives CASTPWGKDIG. Given in full, the CDR3 is CASTPWGKDIGYTF.

With regard to this clone: Read coverage stops 3 residues before the CDR3 terminus; the germline J gene supplies the remainder. The chain joins TRBV7-3 to TRBJ2-2; 9 bases align to TRBD2. CDR1 and CDR2 from the germline V gene are SGHTA and FQGTGA. The CDR3 is 17 amino acids. Unmatched junction bases numbered 10, after V lost 2 bases and J lost 6 bases. Partial CDR3 DNA: TGTGCCAGCAGCTTACCAGACGCGGGAGGGCCTCCCGGGGAG. It encodes CASSLPDAGGPPGE. In full, the CDR3 is CASSLPDAGGPPGELFF.

Note on this clone: The read gets to within 3 residues of the CDR3 end, and the germline J gene fills in the rest. This sequence joins TRBV6-2 or TRBV6-3 and TRBJ1-1; unclear D gene. Per germline, CDR1 MNHEY and CDR2 SVGEGT. The CDR3 is 14 residues long. The germline V and J ends were trimmed by 1 base and 0 bases, with 6 bases remaining between them. The CDR3 sequence: CASSYYSMNTEAFF. The DNA read from the CDR3 is TGTGCCAGCAGTTACTACAGCATGAACACTGAA.

Turning to this clone: The CDR3 end lies 3 residues beyond the end of the read and is filled in from the germline J gene. The chain employs TRBV7-2 and TRBJ2-6; D gene unclear. Germline assignment: CDR1 SGHTA and CDR2 FQGNSA. The CDR3 runs to 16 residues. The V and J ends lost 0 bases and 0 bases respectively, with 6 bases between them. The CDR3 reads CASSLAAHSGANVLTF. The sequenced CDR3 bases are TGTGCCAGCAGCTTAGCGGCCCACTCTGGGGCCAACGTC.

Incomplete CDR3 DNA: TGTGCCACCAGTGACCGGACAGGGAGGACAGATACG. Encoded protein: CATSDRTGRTDT. The entire CDR3 protein reads CATSDRTGRTDTQYF. The chain recombines TRBV24-1 with TRBJ2-3; TRBD1 matches 8 bases. The CDR3 extends 3 residues past the end of the read, so its final part is completed from the germline J gene. Looked up from germline, CDR1 is KGHDR and CDR2 is SFDVKD. This CDR3 is 15 amino acids long. Trimming cost V 4 bases and J 3 bases; bases outside gene matches: 5.